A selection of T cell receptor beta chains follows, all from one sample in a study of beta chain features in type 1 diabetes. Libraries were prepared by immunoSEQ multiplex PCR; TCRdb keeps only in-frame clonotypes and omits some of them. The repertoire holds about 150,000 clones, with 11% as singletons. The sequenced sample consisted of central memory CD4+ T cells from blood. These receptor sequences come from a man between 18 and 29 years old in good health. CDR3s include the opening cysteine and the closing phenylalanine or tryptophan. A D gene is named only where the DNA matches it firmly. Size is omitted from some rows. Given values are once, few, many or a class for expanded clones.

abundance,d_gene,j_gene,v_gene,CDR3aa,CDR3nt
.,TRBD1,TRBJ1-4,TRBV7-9,CASSPRQGPNEKLFF,TGTGCCAGCAGCCCGCGACAGGGGCCAAATGAAAAACTGTTTTTT
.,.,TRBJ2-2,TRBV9,CASSRTPTGELFF,TGTGCCAGCAGCCGGACACCTACCGGGGAGCTGTTTTTT
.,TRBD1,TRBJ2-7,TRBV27,CASSPGQGYEQYF,TGTGCCAGCAGCCCGGGACAGGGGTACGAGCAGTACTTC
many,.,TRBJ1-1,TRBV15,CATSRDTTEAFF,TGTGCCACCAGCAGAGACACGACTGAAGCTTTCTTT
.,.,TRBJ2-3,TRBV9,CASSPHSNRPDTQYF,TGTGCCAGCAGCCCACACTCAAATCGCCCAGATACGCAGTATTTT
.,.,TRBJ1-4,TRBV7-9,CASSLYEKLFF,TGTGCCAGCAGCCTTTATGAAAAACTGTTTTTT
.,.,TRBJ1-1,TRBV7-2,CASSFGQTQNTEAFF,TGTGCCAGCAGCTTTGGACAGACCCAGAACACTGAAGCTTTCTTT
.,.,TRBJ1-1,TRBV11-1,CASSLMNTEAFF,TGTGCCAGCAGCTTGATGAACACTGAAGCTTTCTTT
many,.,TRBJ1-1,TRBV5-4,CASSFEFANTEAFF,TGTGCCAGCAGCTTCGAGTTTGCGAACACTGAAGCTTTCTTT
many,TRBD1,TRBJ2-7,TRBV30,CAWRIPGWGQSNEQYF,TGTGCCTGGAGGATCCCTGGGTGGGGACAGTCCAACGAGCAGTACTTC
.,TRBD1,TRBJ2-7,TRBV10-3,CATRDRVHEQYF,TGTGCCACGCGGGACAGGGTCCACGAGCAGTACTTC
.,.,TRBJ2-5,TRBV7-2,CASSRGYRETQYF,TGTGCCAGCAGCCGAGGGTACAGAGAGACCCAGTACTTC
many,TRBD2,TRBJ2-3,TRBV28,CASSLWASGSGTDTQYF,TGTGCCAGCAGTTTATGGGCTAGCGGGAGCGGGACAGATACGCAGTATTTT
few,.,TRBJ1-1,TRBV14,CASSPHKSTGPNTEAFF,TGTGCCAGCAGTCCCCACAAATCTACAGGCCCTAACACTGAAGCTTTCTTT
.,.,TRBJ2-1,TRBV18,CASSRGSGKLLNEQFF,TGTGCCAGCTCACGAGGGTCCGGGAAGCTCTTGAATGAGCAGTTCTTC
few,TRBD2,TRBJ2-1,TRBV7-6,CASSRTSGREHGSYNEQFF,TGTGCCAGCAGCCGGACTAGCGGGAGGGAACATGGCTCCTACAATGAGCAGTTCTTC
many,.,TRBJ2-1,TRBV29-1,CSVAGAGWYEQFF,TGCAGCGTTGCCGGGGCCGGATGGTATGAGCAGTTCTTC
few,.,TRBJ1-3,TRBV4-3,CASSQDPPAISGNTIYF,TGCGCCAGCAGCCAAGATCCGCCGGCGATCTCTGGAAACACCATATATTTT